A selection of T cell receptor beta chains follows, all from one sample in a study of CD8+ T cells in alopecia areata. Clones were sequenced by immunoSEQ multiplex PCR, and TCRdb holds only the in-frame ones, with some missing. The sample has 110,000 to 150,000 clones, roughly 52% seen once. The specimen comprised CD8+ T cells sorted from blood, sampled at week 4, from a patient treated with tofacitinib. The receptors stem from a human donor with alopecia areata. The CDR3 runs from the conserved cysteine through the conserved F or W. The order of the fields is J gene, clone size, V gene, D gene, CDR3 protein, CDR3 DNA. The D gene is left open where the match is weak. Clone size is not always given. Where it is, it says once, few, many or a class for expanded clones.

>TRBJ2-7|NA|TRBV6-5|NA
CASSPSRGEQYF
TGTGCCAGCAGTCCTAGCCGGGGCGAGCAGTACTTC
>TRBJ1-2|NA|TRBV7-2|NA
CASSLEQVSYTF
TGTGCCAGCAGCTTAGAGCAAGTGAGCTACACCTTC
>TRBJ2-3|NA|TRBV27|TRBD2
CASSRSPQAGYPGTQYF
TGTGCCAGCAGTCGGTCCCCCCAAGCGGGATACCCCGGTACGCAGTATTTT
>TRBJ1-1|NA|TRBV23-1|NA
CASRGDGGTEAFF
TGCGCCAGCAGGGGAGATGGGGGGACTGAAGCTTTCTTT
>TRBJ1-1|NA|TRBV29-1|NA
CSVDTTAGGEAFF
TGCAGCGTTGACACGACAGCCGGCGGTGAAGCTTTCTTT
>TRBJ1-2|few|TRBV10-3|NA
CAISEGRDQEANYGYTF
TGTGCCATCAGTGAAGGAAGGGACCAGGAAGCTAACTATGGCTACACCTTC
>TRBJ2-7|NA|TRBV19|NA
CASSLDLEGDEQYF
TGTGCCAGTAGTCTGGACCTGGAAGGAGACGAGCAGTACTTC
>TRBJ2-3|few|TRBV29-1|TRBD1
CSVDRGREEDTQYF
TGCAGCGTTGACAGGGGGCGCGAGGAAGATACGCAGTATTTT
>TRBJ1-5|NA|TRBV5-6|NA
CASSFGTDGTNQPQHF
TGTGCCAGCAGTTTTGGGACGGACGGAACCAATCAGCCCCAGCATTTT
>TRBJ1-1|NA|TRBV30|NA
CAWSVRWGGGTEAFF
TGTGCCTGGAGTGTACGATGGGGAGGGGGAACTGAAGCTTTCTTT
>TRBJ2-5|NA|TRBV4-2|TRBD2
CASSQEPFSGGAGETQYF
TGTGCCAGCAGCCAAGAACCATTTAGCGGGGGGGCTGGAGAGACCCAGTACTTC
>TRBJ2-7|NA|TRBV13|NA
CASSSPGATYEQYF
TGTGCCAGCAGCTCCCCGGGAGCCACCTACGAGCAGTACTTC
>TRBJ1-4|NA|TRBV15|TRBD1
CATSAGQENEKLFF
TGTGCCACCAGCGCGGGACAGGAAAATGAAAAACTGTTTTTT
>TRBJ2-2|few|TRBV4-3|NA
CASSQVGETNTGELFF
TGCGCCAGCAGCCAAGTTGGTGAGACGAACACCGGGGAGCTGTTTTTT
>TRBJ2-1|NA|TRBV4-1|TRBD1
CASSQGLGDRGYNEQFF
TGCGCCAGCAGCCAAGGCTTGGGGGACAGGGGATACAATGAGCAGTTCTTC
>TRBJ2-1|NA|TRBV6-5|NA
CASSYDGGGLGNEQFF
TGTGCCAGCAGTTACGATGGGGGGGGCCTGGGCAATGAGCAGTTCTTC
>TRBJ2-7|NA|TRBV4-1|TRBD2
CASSQVASGSYEQYF
TGCGCCAGCAGCCAAGTCGCTAGCGGCTCCTACGAGCAGTACTTC
>TRBJ2-7|NA|TRBV23-1|TRBD1
CASSPPGGQGDHEQYF
TGCGCCAGCAGTCCCCCTGGGGGACAGGGGGACCACGAGCAGTACTTC
>TRBJ2-7|few|TRBV7-9|NA
CASSPYRGRSYEQYF
TGTGCCAGCAGCCCGTATAGGGGGAGGTCCTACGAGCAGTACTTC
>TRBJ2-7|few|TRBV29-1|NA
CSVEVSHEYEQYF
TGCAGCGTTGAAGTATCCCACGAGTACGAGCAGTACTTC
>TRBJ2-7|few|TRBV19|NA
CASSKWTDYEQYF
TGTGCCAGTAGTAAATGGACAGACTACGAGCAGTACTTC
>TRBJ2-6|NA|TRBV6-1|NA
CASSDDATGSGANVLTF
TGTGCCAGCAGTGACGACGCGACAGGTTCTGGGGCCAACGTCCTGACTTTC
>TRBJ1-6|few|TRBV5-6|TRBD1
CASSWGQATNSPLHF
TGTGCCAGCAGCTGGGGACAGGCTACTAATTCACCCCTCCACTTT
>TRBJ1-1|NA|TRBV4-2|NA
CASSQVKNTEAFF
TGTGCCAGCAGCCAAGTAAAGAACACTGAAGCTTTCTTT
>TRBJ2-7|NA|TRBV6-1|NA
CASSEWLVDENIEQYF
TGTGCCAGCAGTGAATGGTTAGTGGACGAGAACATCGAGCAGTACTTC
>TRBJ1-2|NA|TRBV7-9|NA
CASSSSTAGVHGYTF
TGTGCCAGCAGCTCCTCCACGGCTGGGGTTCATGGCTACACCTTC
>TRBJ2-1|NA|TRBV7-2|TRBD2
CASSFQAGGYNEQFF
TGTGCCAGCAGCTTCCAAGCGGGGGGCTACAATGAGCAGTTCTTC
>TRBJ1-5|NA|TRBV30|TRBD1
CAWGEQGDQPQHF
TGTGCCTGGGGGGAACAGGGGGATCAGCCCCAGCATTTT
>TRBJ1-3|NA|TRBV27|NA
CASSLSGVSGNTIYF
TGTGCCAGCAGTTTATCTGGCGTCTCTGGAAACACCATATATTTT
>TRBJ1-2|NA|TRBV29-1|TRBD1
CSVILTGVYGYTF
TGCAGCGTTATCCTGACAGGGGTCTATGGCTACACCTTC
>TRBJ2-1|NA|TRBV15|NA
CATSSIISHNEQFF
TGTGCCACCAGCAGTATAATTTCCCACAATGAGCAGTTCTTC
>TRBJ2-3|few|TRBV7-2|NA
CASSLKGSTDTQYF
TGTGCCAGCAGCTTAAAAGGGAGCACAGATACGCAGTATTTT
>TRBJ2-7|NA|TRBV5-1|TRBD2
CASSLLAGQPYEQYF
TGCGCCAGCAGCTTGCTAGCGGGGCAACCCTACGAGCAGTACTTC
>TRBJ1-1|once|TRBV30|NA
CAWSPLKGWNTEAFF
TGTGCCTGGAGTCCCCTAAAGGGCTGGAACACTGAAGCTTTCTTT
>TRBJ2-5|once|TRBV10-3|NA
CAISELGETQYF
TGTGCCATCAGTGAACTGGGAGAGACCCAGTACTTC
>TRBJ2-7|NA|TRBV30|NA
CAHLRSPHEQYF
TGTGCTCACCTCCGATCTCCTCACGAGCAGTACTTC